A selection of T cell receptor beta chains follows, all from one sample in a study of T cell responses to AZD1222 COVID-19 vaccine. The assay was immunoSEQ multiplex PCR, and TCRdb's table has in-frame clones only and misses some. The repertoire consists of under 150,000 clones, with 80% to 90% occurring once and the leading ten covering roughly 8.9%. The source material was peripheral blood, sampled on day 0 of AZD1222 vaccination. The receptor source for this set is an adult in good health. CDR3s include the opening cysteine and the closing phenylalanine or tryptophan. The D gene is left open where the match is weak. Size is omitted from some rows. Given values are once, few, many or a class for expanded clones.

J gene: TRBJ2-7
clone size: NA
V gene: TRBV4-1
D gene: NA
CDR3 DNA: TGCGCCAGCAGCCAAGCTGACTTCCTGGGAAGCGGAGCCTACGAGCAGTACTTC
CDR3 protein: CASSQADFLGSGAYEQYF

J gene: TRBJ2-5
clone size: NA
V gene: TRBV5-1
D gene: NA
CDR3 DNA: TGCGCCAGCAGCTCCCAGGGGGGGGGAGAGACCCAGTACTTC
CDR3 protein: CASSSQGGGETQYF

J gene: TRBJ2-3
clone size: NA
V gene: TRBV7-3
D gene: NA
CDR3 DNA: TGTGCCAGCAGCCCCTATAACACAGATACGCAGTATTTT
CDR3 protein: CASSPYNTDTQYF

J gene: TRBJ1-2
clone size: NA
V gene: TRBV6-5
D gene: NA
CDR3 DNA: TGTGCCAGCAGTCCTCGGCCTAACTATGGCTACACCTTC
CDR3 protein: CASSPRPNYGYTF

J gene: TRBJ1-5
clone size: NA
V gene: TRBV28
D gene: NA
CDR3 DNA: TGTGCCAGCAGAGGGCAGGCGTTCAATCAGCCCCAGCATTTT
CDR3 protein: CASRGQAFNQPQHF

J gene: TRBJ2-7
clone size: NA
V gene: TRBV19
D gene: NA
CDR3 DNA: TGTGCCAGTAGTGCGAGCAGCTACGAGCAGTACTTC
CDR3 protein: CASSASSYEQYF

J gene: TRBJ2-7
clone size: NA
V gene: TRBV20-1
D gene: NA
CDR3 DNA: TGCAGTGCTAGAGCTGGCAACAAGCAGTACTTC
CDR3 protein: CSARAGNKQYF

J gene: TRBJ2-6
clone size: few
V gene: TRBV28
D gene: NA
CDR3 DNA: TGTGCCAGCAGTTTGGTGCATGCGGCTGGGGCCAACGTCCTGACTTTC
CDR3 protein: CASSLVHAAGANVLTF

J gene: TRBJ2-7
clone size: NA
V gene: TRBV30
D gene: NA
CDR3 DNA: TGTGCCTGGAGCCCAGGACAGACTTACGAGCAGTACTTC
CDR3 protein: CAWSPGQTYEQYF

J gene: TRBJ2-1
clone size: NA
V gene: TRBV5-1
D gene: NA
CDR3 DNA: TGCGCCAGCAGCTTTGGCCCGGGGCATGAGCAGTTCTTC
CDR3 protein: CASSFGPGHEQFF

J gene: TRBJ1-2
clone size: NA
V gene: TRBV7-8
D gene: TRBD1
CDR3 DNA: TGTGCCAGCAGCTTAGGGAACAGGGGTATGGACTATGGCTACACCTTC
CDR3 protein: CASSLGNRGMDYGYTF

J gene: TRBJ2-7
clone size: NA
V gene: TRBV28
D gene: NA
CDR3 DNA: TGTGCCAGCAGGGGAACCGGGGGCTCCTACGAGCAGTACTTC
CDR3 protein: CASRGTGGSYEQYF

J gene: TRBJ1-1
clone size: NA
V gene: TRBV11-2
D gene: NA
CDR3 DNA: TGTGCCAGCAGTCGACGGGCAGCGAACACTGAAGCTTTCTTT
CDR3 protein: CASSRRAANTEAFF

J gene: TRBJ1-2
clone size: once
V gene: TRBV5-5
D gene: TRBD1
CDR3 DNA: TGTGCCAGCAGCTTGGGCGCAGGGGGCGCAAGTTATGGCTACACCTTC
CDR3 protein: CASSLGAGGASYGYTF

J gene: TRBJ2-3
clone size: few
V gene: TRBV5-1
D gene: NA
CDR3 DNA: TGCGCCAGCAGCTCGATGGGGGCAGATACGCAGTATTTT
CDR3 protein: CASSSMGADTQYF

J gene: TRBJ2-1
clone size: NA
V gene: TRBV11-3
D gene: TRBD1
CDR3 DNA: TGTGCCAGCAGCGGAGACAGGGGGCTGTGGGGTGGTGAGCAGTTCTTC
CDR3 protein: CASSGDRGLWGGEQFF

J gene: TRBJ1-1
clone size: NA
V gene: TRBV28
D gene: NA
CDR3 DNA: TGTGCCAGCAGTTTATGGGGGAGCATGAACACTGAAGCTTTCTTT
CDR3 protein: CASSLWGSMNTEAFF

J gene: TRBJ1-5
clone size: NA
V gene: TRBV5-8
D gene: TRBD1
CDR3 DNA: TGTGCCAGCAGCGCCCCCGGGACAGGGCCTGGTCAGCCCCAGCATTTT
CDR3 protein: CASSAPGTGPGQPQHF

J gene: TRBJ1-1
clone size: NA
V gene: TRBV7-8
D gene: NA
CDR3 DNA: TGTGCCAGCAGCTTAGCCGGGAACACTGAAGCTTTCTTT
CDR3 protein: CASSLAGNTEAFF

J gene: TRBJ2-1
clone size: NA
V gene: TRBV9
D gene: TRBD2
CDR3 DNA: TGTGCCAGCAGCGTAGGTAGCGGGGGGGCTAGTGAGCAGTTCTTC
CDR3 protein: CASSVGSGGASEQFF

J gene: TRBJ2-3
clone size: NA
V gene: TRBV30
D gene: NA
CDR3 DNA: TGTGCCTGGAGTGGGAGCTCGTTCGCTAGCACAGATACGCAGTATTTT
CDR3 protein: CAWSGSSFASTDTQYF

J gene: TRBJ2-1
clone size: NA
V gene: TRBV6-5
D gene: NA
CDR3 DNA: TGTGCCAGCAGGAAAGGTTGGGATGAGCAGTTCTTC
CDR3 protein: CASRKGWDEQFF

J gene: TRBJ2-7
clone size: NA
V gene: TRBV5-6
D gene: TRBD2
CDR3 DNA: TGTGCCAGCAGCCAGGGGACTAGCGGGAGGTACGAGCAGTACTTC
CDR3 protein: CASSQGTSGRYEQYF